One and the same sample provided the 7 T cell receptor beta chains below, sequenced in a study of siplizumab effects on memory and regulatory T cells. TCRdb's copy holds only in-frame clones and misses some; the assay was immunoSEQ multiplex PCR. The sample yields some 100,000 clones, approximately 94% seen once. The sequencing input was non-Treg CD4+ T cells sorted from blood. The receptors shown here come from a human donor in good health.

This rearrangement joins TRBV19 to TRBJ2-7; the match to TRBD1 covers 9 bases. Germline CDR1 is LNHDA and CDR2 is SQIVND (reference sequence). This CDR3 region has 15 residues. The junction had 7 bases not matched to a gene; V was cut back by 2 bases and J by 5 bases. The chain's CDR3 is CASSIKGQGTDEQYF. The CDR3 DNA reads TGTGCCAGTAGTATAAAGGGACAGGGTACAGACGAGCAGTACTTC.

The V and J genes are TRBV12-5 and TRBJ1-1; D remains ambiguous. V was trimmed by 0 bases and J by 11 bases, leaving 13 bases between them. From germline, CDR1 is LGHNT and CDR2 FRNRAP. This CDR3 has 13 amino acids. In nucleotides, the CDR3 is TGTGCTAGTGGTTTGGTACGGCCCAAGAACGCTTTCTTT. This gives the protein CASGLVRPKNAFF.

This sequence joins TRBV6-5 and TRBJ1-3; 7 positions agree with TRBD1. The CDR3 runs to 14 residues. J was trimmed by 4 bases and V by 6 bases; bases with no gene match: 6. From germline, CDR1 is MNHEY and CDR2 SVGAGI. Here the CDR3 DNA reads TGTGCCAGCAGAAGACAGGGAGGGGGAAACACCATATATTTT. This sequence encodes CASRRQGGGNTIYF.

The chain has TRBV7-9 and TRBJ2-3, with D possibly TRBD2 on 6 matching bases. Germline CDR1 is SEHNR and CDR2 is FQNEAQ (reference sequence). V was shortened by 5 bases and J by 0 bases, with 12 bases between the two germline ends. The CDR3 is 15 residues long. The CDR3 reads CASSLLLASTDTQYF. CDR3 nucleotide sequence: TGTGCCAGCAGCCTATTACTAGCTAGCACAGATACGCAGTATTTT. Complete variable domain (other parts from reference TRBV7-9 and TRBJ2-3): DTGVSQNPRHKITKRGQNVTFRCDPISEHNRLYWYRQTLGQGPEFLTYFQNEAQLEKSRLLSDRFSAERPKGSFSTLEIQRTEQGDSAMYLCASSLLLASTDTQYFGPGTRLTVL.

V usage is TRBV5-1 and J usage is TRBJ2-7; perhaps D is TRBD1 or TRBD2 (5 bases each). This CDR3 spans 18 amino acids. V shed 2 bases and J shed 0 bases, with 21 bases lying between them. The germline gives CDR1 SGHRS, CDR2 YFSETQ. The CDR3, as DNA: TGCGCCAGCAGCTTTGCCCCTCGTATTACTAGGGGCTCCTACGAGCAGTACTTC. As protein: CASSFAPRITRGSYEQYF.

This clone was picked up one time. The chain links TRBV9 to TRBJ1-6, with D unresolved. Trimming removed 0 bases at V and 8 bases at J, with 12 bases between. The CDR3 spans 15 residues. Germline loops: CDR1 SGDLS, CDR2 YYNGEE. The CDR3: CASSVGIAYDSPLHF. The CDR3, as DNA: TGTGCCAGCAGCGTAGGCATAGCCTACGATTCACCCCTCCACTTT.

For this clone: At one end, the junction sequence differs from germline, possibly due to a read error. The V call is TRBV5-1, the J call TRBJ2-7; 10 bases align to TRBD2. There are 15 residues in the CDR3. Germline CDR1 and CDR2: SGHRS and YFSETQ. CDR3 sequence: CASGPSGSQTYEQYF. Written as DNA, the CDR3 is TGTGCCAGCGGCCCTAGCGGGAGCCAAACCTACGAGCAGTACTTC.